This T cell receptor beta chain derives from a study of T-cell memory formation after mild COVID-19. Background on the study: TCR clusters mostly belonged to single donors.

TCRdb reanalysed the 5' RACE reads using MiXCR and keeps one entry per CDR3 protein. The sample lists roughly 610,000 distinct CDR3 sequences, around 15% occurring once. Study observations and caveats: The study found balanced CD4/CD8 in clones contracting day 15 to 85 and a CD4+ lean in later expanders.

In this sample, this clonotype turned up a few times. Its antigen is unidentified. Material: PBMCs or a T cell subset sorted from them (not recorded which). This receptor was taken from an adult woman who had mild COVID-19 (a few samples of this study predate the infection). Cell type and time point are not known.

CDR3 region: CASSRPGQATYEQYF. The CDR3 DNA is TGTGCCAGCAGCCGACCGGGACAGGCTACCTACGAGCAGTACTTC. The V and J genes are TRBV7-2 and TRBJ2-7; 8 nucleotides match TRBD1. The CDR3 extends over 15 amino acids. Germline-derived CDR1 and CDR2 are SGHTA and FQGNSA. Trimming at V came to 5 bases and at J to 2 bases, leaving 8 bases not matched to a gene. The whole variable domain, remainder taken from reference TRBV7-2 and TRBJ2-7, is GAGVSQSPSNKVTEKGKDVELRCDPISGHTALYWYRQSLGQGLEFLIYFQGNSAPDKSGLPSDRFSAERTGGSVSTLTIQRTQQEDSAVYLCASSRPGQATYEQYFGPGTRLTVT.